Listed here are 32 T cell receptor beta chains from one sample, sequenced in a study of shared clonotypes between healthy human individuals. Sequencing used immunoSEQ multiplex PCR; TCRdb keeps in-frame clones, though not all of them. Of some 1.5 million clones detected, around 98% appear once; the ten largest clones hold about 0.4%. Specimen: naive CD4+ T cells sorted from blood. Documented subset: CD45RA+ positively selected. These receptors all come from a man aged 25-45 years in good health.

The chain carries TRBV21-1 and TRBJ2-7; no check of the table's D call, TRBD1, against the DNA was made. TRBV21-1 is a known pseudogene. The CDR3 runs 16 residues. CDR3 in amino acids: CASSKVRTNFLYEQYF. CDR3 nucleotide sequence: TGTGCCAGCAGCAAAGTAAGGACAAATTTCCTCTACGAGCAGTACTTC.

This rearrangement joins TRBV7-2 to TRBJ1-1; no definite D call. In germline, CDR1 is SGHTA, CDR2 FQGNSA. The CDR3 runs to 15 residues. The V and J ends lost 5 bases and 6 bases respectively, with 19 bases between them. Here the CDR3 reads CASSQSGSPGPEAFF. CDR3 nucleotide sequence: TGTGCCAGCAGCCAATCCGGGTCCCCGGGTCCTGAAGCTTTCTTT.

The chain joins TRBV6-5 to TRBJ2-7; TRBD1 matches at 7 bases. J gave up 5 bases and V 0 bases, and 7 bases lay outside the gene matches. The V gene's germline CDR1 is MNHEY and CDR2 SVGAGI. The CDR3 covers 15 residues. In nucleotides, the CDR3 is TGTGCCAGCAGTTACTCGGGCAGGGGGATAAACGAGCAGTACTTC. This translates into CASSYSGRGINEQYF.

This chain joins TRBV4-3 and TRBJ1-5; D gene unclear. CDR1 is LGHNA, CDR2 YSLEER, per germline. Deletions cut 1 base from V and 5 bases from J, with 9 bases between. The CDR3 consists of 14 residues. As DNA, the CDR3 is TGCGCCAGCAGCCAAGCGGTTTGGGATCAGCCCCAGCATTTT. It translates to CASSQAVWDQPQHF.

The rearrangement uses TRBV5-4 and TRBJ2-7; 7 bases fit TRBD2. CDR3 length: 16 residues. Per germline, CDR1 SGHNT and CDR2 YYREEE (reference sequence). The V and J ends lost 0 bases and 2 bases, in that order; junction bases with no gene match: 8. The CDR3, as DNA: TGTGCCAGCAGCTTGGGAGGGGCTAGCGGAACCTACGAGCAGTACTTC. Translating gives CASSLGGASGTYEQYF. The variable domain in full, completed from reference TRBV5-4 and TRBJ2-7, reads ETGVTQSPTHLIKTRGQQVTLRCSSQSGHNTVSWYQQALGQGPQFIFQYYREEENGRGNFPPRFSGLQFPNYSSELNVNALELDDSALYLCASSLGGASGTYEQYFGPGTRLTVT.

CDR3: CASSLPTGTGGFGEKLFF. The CDR3 bases are TGTGCCAGCAGCTTACCCACGGGCACCGGGGGTTTTGGTGAAAAACTGTTTTTT. This chain joins TRBV7-9 and TRBJ1-4; a weak D match, TRBD1 (5 bases). Germline-derived CDR1 and CDR2 are SEHNR and FQNEAQ (reference sequence). Trimming removed 2 bases at V and 7 bases at J, with 23 bases between. The length of the CDR3 is 18 residues.

This clone was seen just once. The V call is TRBV5-1, the J call TRBJ1-5; D uncertain. The germline V and J ends were trimmed by 4 bases and 4 bases, with 12 bases remaining between them. Germline values: CDR1 SGHRS, CDR2 YFSETQ. The CDR3 runs 14 residues. CDR3 sequence (DNA): TGCGCCAGCAGCCTGGACGCCCGTAATCAGCCCCAGCATTTT. Its translation: CASSLDARNQPQHF. The full variable domain, rest sourced from reference TRBV5-1 and TRBJ1-5, is KAGVTQTPRYLIKTRGQQVTLSCSPISGHRSVSWYQQTPGQGLQFLFEYFSETQRNKGNFPGRFSGRQFSNSRSEMNVSTLELGDSALYLCASSLDARNQPQHFGDGTRLSIL.

V is TRBV2 and J is TRBJ2-1, with 7 bases fitting TRBD2. The CDR3 covers 15 residues. Looked up from germline, CDR1 is SNHLY and CDR2 is FYNNEI. V dropped 6 bases and J dropped 5; count of bases not matched to a gene: 10. The CDR3 reads CASRRREGRDNEQFF. CDR3 in DNA: TGTGCCAGCAGGAGGAGGGAGGGCCGGGACAATGAGCAGTTCTTC. The full variable domain, with the rest looked up from reference TRBV2 and TRBJ2-1, is EPEVTQTPSHQVTQMGQEVILRCVPISNHLYFYWYRQILGQKVEFLVSFYNNEISEKSEIFDDQFSVERPDGSNFTLKIRSTKLEDSAMYFCASRRREGRDNEQFFGPGTRLTVL.

The chain links TRBV11-2 to TRBJ2-5; 7 nucleotides line up with TRBD2. This CDR3 comprises 14 residues. J lost 2 bases, V lost 1 base, and 1 base had no gene match. Germline CDR1 SGHAT, CDR2 FQNNGV. The CDR3 DNA follows: TGTGCCAGCAGCTTAGCTAGCGGTCAAGAGACCCAGTACTTC. It encodes CASSLASGQETQYF. Looking up the rest from reference TRBV11-2 and TRBJ2-5 gives the full variable domain: EAGVAQSPRYKIIEKRQSVAFWCNPISGHATLYWYQQILGQGPKLLIQFQNNGVVDDSQLPKDRFSAERLKGVDSTLKIQPAKLEDSAVYLCASSLASGQETQYFGPGTRLLVL.

This chain connects TRBV9 to TRBJ2-1; 11 bases line up with TRBD2. Germline V lookup: CDR1 SGDLS, CDR2 YYNGEE. The length of the CDR3 is 17 residues. V was clipped by 4 bases and J by 0 bases; unmatched bases: 6. CDR3 nucleotides: TGTGCCAGCAGCAAGACTAGCGGGATAAGCTCCTACAATGAGCAGTTCTTC. The encoded protein is CASSKTSGISSYNEQFF.

On this clone itself: In the same sample, other DNA sequences code for this CDR3. The V gene is TRBV5-1, the J gene TRBJ1-3; D is uncertain. CDR1 SGHRS and CDR2 YFSETQ come from the germline V gene. CDR3 size: 13 residues. The germline V and J ends were trimmed by 1 base and 1 base, with 3 bases remaining between them. CDR3 residues: CASSLSSGNTIYF. The CDR3, as DNA: TGCGCCAGCAGCTTGAGTTCTGGAAACACCATATATTTT.

CDR3 DNA sequence: TGTGCCAGCCGCCTGCGACAGACCTACGAGCAGTACTTC. Protein product: CASRLRQTYEQYF. This sequence joins TRBV5-8 and TRBJ2-7, with TRBD1 as a possible D gene (5 bases). Trimming pared 7 bases from V and 2 bases from J, leaving 13 bases between. Germline V gene lookup returns CDR1 SGHTS and CDR2 YDEGEE. The CDR3 totals 13 residues.

The V call is TRBV5-4, the J call TRBJ1-2, with a weak D call TRBD1 (5 bases). Between the trimmed V and J ends, which lost 4 bases and 2 bases, there was a span of 9 bases. The germline CDR1 and CDR2 sequences are SGHNT and YYREEE (reference sequence). The CDR3 loop spans 13 amino acids. CDR3 loop: CASSQGRNYGYTF. The CDR3 DNA reads TGTGCCAGCAGCCAGGGACGGAACTATGGCTACACCTTC.

The rearrangement joins TRBV7-8 to TRBJ2-1; 14 nucleotides line up with TRBD2. CDR1 is SGHVS and CDR2 is FQNEAQ in the germline V gene. V lost 5 bases to trimming and J lost 6 bases; unmatched junction nucleotides: 3. This CDR3 comprises 15 residues. DNA of the CDR3: TGTGCCAGCAGCCCCGGGACTAGCGGGGGCAATGAGCAGTTCTTC. It codes for CASSPGTSGGNEQFF.

The sample holds one count of this clone. The chain employs TRBV27 and TRBJ2-7; 14 bases line up with TRBD2. Germline values: CDR1 MNHEY, CDR2 SMNVEV (reference sequence). CDR3 length: 15 amino acids. The V segment lost 4 bases and the J segment 5 bases; nucleotides outside the gene matches: 4. The CDR3 region is CASSSRTSGRNEQYF. CDR3 coding DNA: TGTGCCAGCAGTTCGCGGACTAGCGGGAGGAACGAGCAGTACTTC.

This clone was recorded once. The chain recombines TRBV2 with TRBJ1-5; TRBD1 aligns across 8 bases. Germline V lookup: CDR1 SNHLY, CDR2 FYNNEI. This CDR3 comprises 13 residues. Trimming at V came to 7 bases and at J to 6 bases, leaving 5 bases not matched to a gene. The CDR3 DNA is TGTGCCAGCACAGAGACAGGGGTTCAGCCCCAGCATTTT. This codes for CASTETGVQPQHF.

This clone is a singleton in its sample. The rearrangement joins TRBV6-6 to TRBJ1-4, with D perhaps TRBD1 (5 bases). The V end was cut by 4 bases, the J end by 8 bases, with 20 bases between. This CDR3 is built from 16 residues. CDR1 is MNHNY and CDR2 is SVGAGI in the germline V gene (reference sequence). The CDR3 DNA follows: TGTGCCAGCAGTTTTGATTGGTCCGGGGGGAGGGAAAAACTGTTTTTT. Translation gives CASSFDWSGGREKLFF.

This clone was picked up a small number of times. The sample carries other DNA sequences with the same CDR3. V and J are TRBV6-5 and TRBJ2-7; D remains unclear. The ends were cut back, 5 bases at V and 4 bases at J, with 6 bases in the middle. The CDR3 covers 11 residues. Per the germline V gene, CDR1 is MNHEY and CDR2 is SVGAGI. The CDR3 reads CASSQNYEQYF. As DNA, the CDR3 is TGTGCCAGCAGTCAAAATTACGAGCAGTACTTC.

The chain joins TRBV5-4 to TRBJ2-7, with a weak D call TRBD2 (7 bases). Looked up from germline, CDR1 is SGHNT and CDR2 is YYREEE (reference sequence). The CDR3 has 15 residues. V lost 4 bases and J 4 bases, leaving 18 bases between the germline ends. The CDR3 sequence is CASSPGRGSFYEQYF. The CDR3, as DNA: TGTGCCAGCAGCCCGGGGAGGGGGAGCTTTTACGAGCAGTACTTC.

This rearrangement joins TRBV19 to TRBJ2-7; TRBD2 is a possible D gene (5 bases). The germline V gene has CDR1 LNHDA and CDR2 SQIVND (reference sequence). The CDR3 loop spans 16 amino acids. Between the trimmed V and J ends, which lost 1 base and 6 bases, there was a span of 19 bases. CDR3 nucleotide sequence: TGTGCCAGTAGTATAGGAAAGACTCCTGGACTGTTCGAGCAGTACTTC. Translation: CASSIGKTPGLFEQYF.

The V and J genes are TRBV27 and TRBJ2-2; 8 nucleotides match TRBD2. The germline CDR1 and CDR2 sequences are MNHEY and SMNVEV (reference sequence). This CDR3 contains 15 residues. J was trimmed by 4 bases and V by 4 bases; bases with no gene match: 5. The CDR3 spells CASSYGGASTGELFF. CDR3 coding DNA: TGTGCCAGCAGTTACGGGGGGGCGTCCACCGGGGAGCTGTTTTTT.

The rearrangement joins TRBV7-8 to TRBJ1-2, with a possible D match to TRBD1 (5 bases). Trimming cost V 7 bases and J 4 bases, with 22 bases left between them. Germline V gives CDR1 SGHVS, CDR2 FQNEAQ. This CDR3 comprises 16 residues. CDR3 coding DNA: TGTGCCAGCACCAAAGCCCGGGACGGAAGTTTCTATGGCTACACCTTC. It yields the protein CASTKARDGSFYGYTF. Full variable domain (outside the CDR3, taken from reference TRBV7-8 and TRBJ1-2): GAGVSQSPRYKVAKRGQDVALRCDPISGHVSLFWYQQALGQGPEFLTYFQNEAQLDKSGLPSDRFFAERPEGSVSTLKIQRTQQEDSAVYLCASTKARDGSFYGYTFGSGTRLTVV.

CDR3 in amino acids: CASSLRGQFPVNEQFF. The CDR3 DNA sequence: TGCGCCAGCAGCTTGAGGGGCCAGTTCCCTGTCAATGAGCAGTTCTTC. V and J are TRBV5-1 and TRBJ2-1, with D maybe TRBD1 (5 bases). V lost 1 base and J lost 6, with 17 bases in between. Germline CDR1 reads SGHRS; CDR2 reads YFSETQ. The CDR3 is 16 amino acids.

V is TRBV2 and J is TRBJ2-5; D is unresolved. This CDR3 contains 11 residues. V was shortened by 7 bases and J by 4 bases, with 7 bases between the two germline ends. The germline V gene has CDR1 SNHLY and CDR2 FYNNEI. CDR3 nucleotides: TGTGCCAGCACCATCTTAGAGACCCAGTACTTC. Its translation is CASTILETQYF.

Notes on this clone: This sample also contains other DNA sequences that code for the same CDR3. The gene calls are TRBV18 and TRBJ2-5, with 11 bases matching TRBD1. The CDR3 sequence is 15 residues long. The germline gives CDR1 KGHSH, CDR2 LQKENI. The J segment lost 5 bases and the V segment lost 3 bases, leaving 5 bases of the junction unmatched. CDR3 loop: CASSPGTGGEETQYF. The CDR3 DNA reads TGTGCCAGCTCACCCGGGACAGGGGGAGAGGAGACCCAGTACTTC.

The CDR3 spells CASSVVGRTEAFF. CDR3 in DNA: TGCGCCAGCAGTGTGGTCGGTCGGACTGAAGCTTTCTTT. This rearrangement joins TRBV10-1 to TRBJ1-1, with D unclear. The germline CDR1 and CDR2 sequences are WNHNN and SYGVQD (reference sequence). V was cut by 4 bases and J by 5 bases, with 11 bases left in between. This CDR3 is built from 13 residues.

Turning to this clone: In the same sample, other DNA sequences code for this CDR3. The chain links TRBV18 to TRBJ2-5; D perhaps matches TRBD1 (6 bases). With 3 bases removed from V and 1 base from J, the gap between germline ends came to 12 bases. Germline V gene data show CDR1 as KGHSH and CDR2 as LQKENI. The CDR3 length is 15 residues. DNA of the CDR3: TGTGCCAGCTCACCGGGGCAGGGGAGCCAAGAGACCCAGTACTTC. Amino acid sequence: CASSPGQGSQETQYF.

This clone has just one count. Other DNA variants within this sample encode the same CDR3. The V and J genes are TRBV7-2 and TRBJ1-5; possible D gene TRBD1, 5 bases. Germline CDR1 SGHTA, CDR2 FQGNSA. The CDR3 consists of 16 residues. Trimming removed 5 bases at V and 0 bases at J, with 14 bases between. The CDR3 is CASSTETVYSNQPQHF. The CDR3 DNA reads TGTGCCAGCAGCACCGAGACAGTTTATAGCAATCAGCCCCAGCATTTT.

V is TRBV6-8 and J is TRBJ1-4, with 9 bases aligning to TRBD1. Germline V lookup: CDR1 MNHGY, CDR2 SAAAGT. The CDR3 runs 16 residues. J gave up 7 bases and V 5 bases, and 11 bases lay outside the gene matches. CDR3 residues: CASSPRQGVVVEKLFF. In DNA form, the CDR3 reads TGTGCCAGCAGTCCCAGACAGGGGGTAGTGGTTGAAAAACTGTTTTTT.

CDR3 nucleotides: TGTGCCAGCAGCTTGCGACTAGCGGGAGTGGATACGCAGTATTTT. It translates to CASSLRLAGVDTQYF. The chain joins TRBV11-1 to TRBJ2-3; the match to TRBD2 covers 12 bases. This CDR3 has 15 residues. V shed 3 bases and J 6 bases; nucleotides not matched to a gene: 4. Germline loops: CDR1 SGHAT, CDR2 FQDESV (reference sequence).

Details on this clone: Other nucleotide sequences from this sample produce the same CDR3. V and J are TRBV7-3 and TRBJ2-7, with TRBD2 matching 7 bases. CDR3 length equals 15 residues. In germline, CDR1 is SGHTA, CDR2 FQGTGA. The V segment lost 2 bases and the J segment 0 bases; nucleotides outside the gene matches: 4. CDR3 in amino acids: CASSLQAGSSYEQYF. In DNA, the CDR3 is TGTGCCAGCAGCTTACAAGCGGGATCCTCCTACGAGCAGTACTTC.

CDR3 in amino acids: CASREPGLAGYEQYF. The CDR3 DNA reads as TGTGCCAGCAGGGAACCGGGACTAGCGGGCTACGAGCAGTACTTC. The chain has TRBV2 and TRBJ2-7; TRBD2 matches at 12 bases. The CDR3 sequence is 15 residues long. Germline V gives CDR1 SNHLY, CDR2 FYNNEI. Unmatched junction bases numbered 6, after V lost 6 bases and J lost 3 bases.